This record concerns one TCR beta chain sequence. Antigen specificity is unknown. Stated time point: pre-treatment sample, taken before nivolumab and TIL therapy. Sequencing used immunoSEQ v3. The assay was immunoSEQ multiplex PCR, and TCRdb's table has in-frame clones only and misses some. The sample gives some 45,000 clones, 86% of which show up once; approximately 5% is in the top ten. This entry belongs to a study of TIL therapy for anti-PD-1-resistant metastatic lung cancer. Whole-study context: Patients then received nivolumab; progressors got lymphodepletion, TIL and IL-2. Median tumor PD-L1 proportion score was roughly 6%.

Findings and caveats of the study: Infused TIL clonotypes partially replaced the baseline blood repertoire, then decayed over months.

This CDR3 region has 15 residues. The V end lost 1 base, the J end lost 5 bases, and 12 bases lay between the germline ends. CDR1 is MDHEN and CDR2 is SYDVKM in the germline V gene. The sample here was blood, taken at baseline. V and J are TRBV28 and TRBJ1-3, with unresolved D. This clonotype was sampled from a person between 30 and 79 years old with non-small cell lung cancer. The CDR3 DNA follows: TGTGCCAGCAGTTTATTGGGCAGTGGGAGAAACACCATATATTTT. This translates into CASSLLGSGRNTIYF.